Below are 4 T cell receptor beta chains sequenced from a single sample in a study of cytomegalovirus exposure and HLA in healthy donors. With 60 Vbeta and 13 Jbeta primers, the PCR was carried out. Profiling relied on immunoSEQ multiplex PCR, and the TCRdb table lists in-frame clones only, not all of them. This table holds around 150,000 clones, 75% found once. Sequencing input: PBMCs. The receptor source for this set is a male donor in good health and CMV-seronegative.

The CDR3 sequence is CASSAQGEAFF. The CDR3 region has the DNA TGTGCCAGCAGCGCACAGGGGGAAGCTTTCTTT. This chain connects TRBV9 to TRBJ1-1; 7 bases map to TRBD1. The CDR3 loop spans 11 amino acids. Germline lookup yields CDR1 SGDLS and CDR2 YYNGEE. J gave up 8 bases and V 3 bases, and 1 base lay outside the gene matches.

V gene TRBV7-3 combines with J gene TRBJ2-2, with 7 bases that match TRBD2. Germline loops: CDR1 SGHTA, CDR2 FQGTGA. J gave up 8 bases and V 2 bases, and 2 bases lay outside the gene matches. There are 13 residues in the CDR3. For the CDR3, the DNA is TGTGCCAGCAGCTTAGCGGGAGAAGGGGAGCTGTTTTTT. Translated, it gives CASSLAGEGELFF.

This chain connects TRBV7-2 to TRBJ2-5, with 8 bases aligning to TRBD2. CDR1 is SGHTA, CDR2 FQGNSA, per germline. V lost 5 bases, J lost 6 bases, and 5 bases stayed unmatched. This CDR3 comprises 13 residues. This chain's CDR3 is CASSTSGGKTQYF. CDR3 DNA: TGTGCCAGCAGCACCAGCGGGGGAAAGACCCAGTACTTC.

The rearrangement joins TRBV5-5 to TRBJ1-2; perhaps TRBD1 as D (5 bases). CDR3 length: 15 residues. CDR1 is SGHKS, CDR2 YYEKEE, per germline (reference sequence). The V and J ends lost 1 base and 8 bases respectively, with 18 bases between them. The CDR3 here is CASSLFPGKRGGYTF. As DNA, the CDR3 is TGTGCCAGCAGCTTGTTTCCAGGCAAACGGGGGGGCTACACCTTC.